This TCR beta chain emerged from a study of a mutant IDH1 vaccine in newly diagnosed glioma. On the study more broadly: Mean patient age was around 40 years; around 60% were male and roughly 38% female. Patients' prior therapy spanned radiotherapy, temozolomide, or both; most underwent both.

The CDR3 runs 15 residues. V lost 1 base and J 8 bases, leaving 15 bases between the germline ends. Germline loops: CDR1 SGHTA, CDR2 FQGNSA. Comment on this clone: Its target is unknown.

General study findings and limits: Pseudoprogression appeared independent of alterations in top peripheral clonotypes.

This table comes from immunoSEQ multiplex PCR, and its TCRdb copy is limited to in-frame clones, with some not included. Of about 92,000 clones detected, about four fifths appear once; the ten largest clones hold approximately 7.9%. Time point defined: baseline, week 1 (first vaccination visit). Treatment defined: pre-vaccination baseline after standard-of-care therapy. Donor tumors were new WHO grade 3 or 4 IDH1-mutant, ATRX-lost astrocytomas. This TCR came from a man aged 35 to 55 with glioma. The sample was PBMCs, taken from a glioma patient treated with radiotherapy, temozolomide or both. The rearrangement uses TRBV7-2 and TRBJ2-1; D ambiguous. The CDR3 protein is CASSLVGKAFHEQFF. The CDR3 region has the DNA TGTGCCAGCAGCTTAGTGGGGAAAGCCTTCCATGAGCAGTTCTTC.